This T cell receptor beta chain is drawn from a study of T cell repertoires in cytomegalovirus infection (dated by TCRdb to about 2019). In the study overall: Donor HLA type was relevant to the analysis, as public TCR beta signatures indicated carriage of CMV infection together with the matching HLA type.

This clonotype was observed a few times. Its antigen is not yet known. Qualities for individual bases were not recorded, and no much larger clone is one base off. What the study reported, not specific to this receptor: In the ex vivo response, HLA-C-restricted CMV-specific TCR beta clonotypes were dominant, and in two of eight donors the single most frequent clonotype came from this HLA-C-restricted group. Carriers of CMV infection plus the relevant HLA type were discriminated by the cumulative frequency of public TCR beta family members in the study cohort and in an independent roughly 340-donor cohort.

The CDR3, from cysteine to phenylalanine, totals 13 residues. Solely the CDR3 DNA is kept, with 39 bases framed from the first base. CDR1 SGHKS and CDR2 YYEKEE are derived from the germline V gene (reference sequence). After removal of 4 bases from V and 3 bases from J, the junction retains 4 bases not matched to a gene. The listed sequencing device is Illumina HiSeq 1500. TCRdb took the public reads, trimmed them with fastp at Q25, ran MiXCR for clone calling and kept in-frame beta chains. Rows with one shared CDR3 protein collapse into an entry with the most common genes and DNA. The sample table shows roughly 760,000 distinct CDR3 sequences, and approximately 40% are seen once. The ten top clones hold under 3% of the sample.

The sequence is built from TRBV5-5 and TRBJ2-7; TRBD1 agrees with 7 junctional bases. Sequencing used PBMCs. This clonotype was obtained from a human donor in good health (CMV status not recorded). Some clones in this sample may be carry-over from other donors' samples. The CDR3 protein is CASSQGGIYEQYF. The DNA is TGTGCCAGCAGCCAAGGGGGCATCTACGAGCAGTACTTC.